This section outlines one T cell receptor beta chain sequence together with its context. The CDR3 length is 14 residues. CDR1 and CDR2 (germline): SGHRS, YFSETQ. V shed 4 bases and J shed 6 bases, with 13 bases lying between them. Clones were sequenced by immunoSEQ multiplex PCR, and TCRdb holds only the in-frame ones, with some missing. Here the sample spans some 70,000 clones, 88% being singletons. The data originate from a study of blood T cell repertoires in COVID-19. Study-level background: Sites in the United States, Italy and Spain provided acute and convalescent COVID-19 samples.

This sequence originates from a woman in her fifties or sixties with COVID-19, enrolled during active disease. The specimen was peripheral blood. This rearrangement joins TRBV5-1 to TRBJ1-4; the D gene is possibly TRBD1 (6 bases). The CDR3 loop reads CASSHRDMDEKLFF. The CDR3 bases are TGCGCCAGCAGCCACCGGGACATGGATGAAAAACTGTTTTTT.